The 24 T cell receptor beta chains below all came from one sample that was sequenced in a study of T-cell memory formation after mild COVID-19. In TCRdb, the 5' RACE reads were re-called with MiXCR into one record per CDR3 protein. The sample shows 250,000 to 300,000 distinct CDR3 sequences, 7% to 10% of them seen only once. Sample: PBMCs or a T cell subset sorted from them (not recorded which). The receptors shown here come from a man aged 18 to 35 who had mild COVID-19 (a few samples of this study predate the infection). Cell type and time point are not known.

The CDR3 sequence: CASPGPWGTEAFF. The CDR3 DNA follows: TGTGCCTCTCCGGGACCTTGGGGCACTGAAGCTTTCTTT. The chain uses TRBV30 and TRBJ1-1; D is possibly TRBD1 (5 bases). The V gene lost 7 bases and the J gene lost 4 bases, with 16 bases spanning the gap. Germline V CDR1 and CDR2: GTSNPN, SVGIG (reference sequence). This CDR3 is 13 amino acids long.

This clonotype was detected many times. V and J are TRBV12-3 or TRBV12-4 and TRBJ2-6; perhaps TRBD2 as D (7 bases). The CDR3 runs 18 residues. Trimming left V 6 bases short and J 0 bases short, with 18 bases between. DNA for the CDR3: TGTGCCAGCAGGCCGAGGTGGGGGGGGGCCTCTGGGGCCAACGTCCTGACTTTC. Its protein is CASRPRWGGASGANVLTF.

V and J are TRBV5-1 and TRBJ1-1, with D unresolved. Deletions cut 1 base from V and 1 base from J, with 8 bases between. CDR1 is SGHRS, CDR2 YFSETQ, per germline. There are 14 residues in the CDR3. CDR3 sequence (DNA): TGCGCCAGCAGCTTGTTCGCGGGGAACACTGAAGCTTTCTTT. Its translation: CASSLFAGNTEAFF.

The rearrangement uses TRBV9 and TRBJ2-3; D tentatively reads TRBD1 or TRBD2 (5 bases each). CDR3 length: 14 residues. V lost 1 base and J lost 5, with 11 bases in between. The germline CDR1 and CDR2 sequences are SGDLS and YYNGEE. The CDR3 DNA reads as TGTGCCAGCAGCGTATTCGGGGCGGGAGATACGCAGTATTTT. Its protein product is CASSVFGAGDTQYF.

The genes are TRBV20-1 and TRBJ1-6, with D maybe TRBD1 (5 bases). There are 14 residues in the CDR3. Germline V gives CDR1 DFQATT, CDR2 SNEGSKA (reference sequence). V was shortened by 1 base and J by 7 bases, with 11 bases between the two germline ends. CDR3 loop: CSARAGKLNSPLHF. CDR3 nucleotide sequence: TGCAGTGCTAGAGCAGGGAAACTCAATTCACCCCTCCACTTT.

This clonotype was seen a few times. The chain employs TRBV4-2 and TRBJ1-4; D may be TRBD1 (6 bases). The CDR3 contains 16 residues. The ends were cut back, 4 bases at V and 5 bases at J, with 17 bases in the middle. Germline V CDR1 and CDR2: LGHNA, YNFKEQ. CDR3 nucleotide sequence: TGTGCCAGCAGCCGTGCACTGACAGGTGGGAATGAAAAACTGTTTTTT. Residues: CASSRALTGGNEKLFF.

The chain couples TRBV10-3 to TRBJ2-7, with TRBD2 matching 7 bases. Trimming at V came to 10 bases and at J to 0 bases, leaving 3 bases not matched to a gene. The CDR3 sequence is 12 residues long. CDR1 and CDR2 from the germline V gene are ENHRY and SYGVKD. The DNA for the CDR3 is TGTGCCACCTCGGGAGGCTCCTACGAGCAGTACTTC. It translates to CATSGGSYEQYF.

The table lists this clonotype with a few counts. The chain has TRBV12-3 or TRBV12-4 and TRBJ2-4, with D hard to call. The CDR3 loop spans 14 amino acids. V was pared by 0 bases and J by 8 bases, with 11 bases between. CDR3 DNA: TGTGCCAGCAGTTTAGCGGGCCTTGAGTACATTCAGTACTTC. It yields the protein CASSLAGLEYIQYF.

This clonotype has a handful of counts. This chain connects TRBV9 to TRBJ2-7; the match to TRBD1 covers 7 bases. The CDR3 loop spans 17 amino acids. CDR1 is SGDLS, CDR2 YYNGEE, per germline. The junction had 11 bases not matched to a gene; V was cut back by 0 bases and J by 2 bases. CDR3: CASSVAASRGTAYEQYF. The CDR3 nucleotides read TGTGCCAGCAGCGTAGCTGCGAGCAGGGGGACCGCCTACGAGCAGTACTTC.

This clonotype was detected many times. The chain is built from TRBV20-1 and TRBJ2-3; TRBD1 is a possible D gene (5 bases). The CDR3 has 11 residues. The V and J ends lost 3 bases and 6 bases respectively, with 7 bases between them. CDR1 DFQATT and CDR2 SNEGSKA come from the germline V gene (reference sequence). This CDR3 is CSASSGDTQYF. The CDR3 bases are TGCAGTGCTAGTTCAGGGGATACGCAGTATTTT.

The chain is built from TRBV20-1 and TRBJ1-1, with 8 bases lining up with TRBD1. The CDR3 loop spans 15 amino acids. Looked up from germline, CDR1 is DFQATT and CDR2 is SNEGSKA (reference sequence). J was trimmed by 3 bases and V by 5 bases; bases with no gene match: 11. CDR3 region: CSASNSQGADTEAFF. The CDR3 coding sequence is TGCAGTGCTTCAAACTCCCAGGGGGCTGACACTGAAGCTTTCTTT.

This clonotype was detected a few times. This chain links TRBV27 with TRBJ2-7; the D gene is possibly TRBD2 (6 bases). V shed 5 bases and J shed 6 bases, with 17 bases lying between them. There are 14 residues in the CDR3. Germline V CDR1 and CDR2: MNHEY, SMNVEV (reference sequence). CDR3 nucleotides: TGTGCCAGCAGTCCCACCCCCACCGGGGGCGAGCAGTACTTC. Protein sequence: CASSPTPTGGEQYF.

At least ten counts were recorded for this clonotype. The chain is built from TRBV12-3 or TRBV12-4 and TRBJ1-5, with D uncertain. Trimming cost V 7 bases and J 0 bases, with 13 bases left between them. This CDR3 has 15 amino acids. This CDR3 reads CASKQNANSNQPQHF. In DNA form, the CDR3 reads TGTGCCAGCAAACAGAACGCGAATAGCAATCAGCCCCAGCATTTT.

This chain connects TRBV7-2 to TRBJ2-2, with a possible D match to TRBD1 (5 bases). CDR1 is SGHTA and CDR2 is FQGNSA in the germline V gene. This CDR3 has 15 amino acids. V was pared by 5 bases and J by 3 bases, with 13 bases between. For the CDR3, the DNA is TGTGCCAGCAGCCTCAGGGTTCGGGACACCGGGGAGCTGTTTTTT. As protein: CASSLRVRDTGELFF. Drawing the rest from reference TRBV7-2 and TRBJ2-2, the complete variable domain is GAGVSQSPSNKVTEKGKDVELRCDPISGHTALYWYRQSLGQGLEFLIYFQGNSAPDKSGLPSDRFSAERTGGSVSTLTIQRTQQEDSAVYLCASSLRVRDTGELFFGEGSRLTVL.

The V call is TRBV2, the J call TRBJ2-1; TRBD2 aligns across 10 bases. The CDR3 is 16 amino acids. The V gene end was trimmed by 1 base and the J gene end by 4 bases; junction bases not matched to a gene: 4. CDR1 SNHLY and CDR2 FYNNEI come from the germline V gene. CDR3 in amino acids: CASSEVQRGGYNEQFF. The CDR3 nucleotides read TGTGCCAGCAGTGAAGTGCAGCGGGGGGGTTACAATGAGCAGTTCTTC.

At least ten counts were recorded for this clonotype. This chain uses TRBV5-1 with TRBJ2-3, with D maybe TRBD1 (6 bases). Germline-derived CDR1 and CDR2 are SGHRS and YFSETQ. The CDR3 length is 16 residues. V was trimmed by 0 bases and J by 3 bases, leaving 14 bases between them. The CDR3 DNA is TGCGCCAGCAGCTTGGGACAGGTAACCGGGACAGATACGCAGTATTTT. Encoded protein: CASSLGQVTGTDTQYF.

The gene calls are TRBV15 and TRBJ2-7; TRBD2 matches 10 bases. With V trimmed by 1 base and J by 3 bases, 6 bases remained unmatched. This CDR3 region has 16 residues. Germline V lookup: CDR1 LNHNV, CDR2 YYDKDF (reference sequence). The CDR3 nucleotides read TGTGCCACCAGCAGAGGTGGAGCGGGGGGGAACTACGAGCAGTACGTC. Translation: CATSRGGAGGNYEQYV.

The CDR3 here is CASSLRYDRKYNSPLHF. DNA for the CDR3: TGCGCCAGCAGCCTGAGATACGACAGAAAGTATAATTCACCCCTCCACTTT. This chain links TRBV4-3 with TRBJ1-6; D perhaps matches TRBD1 (5 bases). The V end was cut by 4 bases, the J end by 4 bases, with 17 bases between. Germline-derived CDR1 and CDR2 are LGHNA and YSLEER. The CDR3 spans 17 residues.

The chain has TRBV12-3 or TRBV12-4 and TRBJ1-6; no clear D gene. The CDR3 length is 14 residues. The V end lost 3 bases, the J end lost 9 bases, and 12 bases lay between the germline ends. CDR3 in DNA: TGTGCCAGCAGTTTCATCAATGGCGGTTCACCCCTCCACTTT. As protein: CASSFINGGSPLHF.

This clonotype was recorded a few times. The J gene is TRBJ2-5, the V gene TRBV12-3 or TRBV12-4; weak D call: TRBD2 (6 bases). The CDR3 runs to 16 residues. V lost 1 base and J 7 bases, leaving 19 bases between the germline ends. The DNA for the CDR3 is TGTGCCAGCAGTTTAGACCCTTCGCGGGAAGAAGGGACCCAGTACTTC. It codes for CASSLDPSREEGTQYF.

This clonotype came up a few times. The chain carries TRBV6-2 or TRBV6-3 and TRBJ2-3, with 8 positions matching TRBD2. Per germline, CDR1 MNHEY and CDR2 SVGEGT. This CDR3 is built from 14 residues. V lost 10 bases to trimming and J lost 2 bases; unmatched junction nucleotides: 8. CDR3 amino acids: CATDAGGLTDTQYF. The CDR3 nucleotides are TGTGCCACCGACGCGGGGGGCCTCACAGATACGCAGTATTTT.

This clonotype has more than one count but fewer than ten. The rearrangement links TRBV27 to TRBJ1-6; TRBD1 aligns across 9 bases. The CDR3 is 17 residues long. Looked up from germline, CDR1 is MNHEY and CDR2 is SMNVEV (reference sequence). The ends lost 4 bases at V and 3 bases at J; junction bases unmatched: 7. The CDR3 nucleotides are TGTGCCAGCAGTTCATTGGGGACAGGGTACTATAATTCACCCCTCCACTTT. Amino acid sequence: CASSSLGTGYYNSPLHF.

This clonotype has just a few counts. The chain uses TRBV12-3 or TRBV12-4 and TRBJ2-1, with D possibly TRBD2 on 5 matching bases. Trimming cost V 4 bases and J 4 bases, with 23 bases left between them. The length of the CDR3 is 18 residues. CDR3 residues: CASSSRNSPGNHYNEQFF. The CDR3, as DNA: TGTGCCAGCAGTTCCCGGAACTCCCCGGGGAACCATTACAATGAGCAGTTCTTC.

In this sample, this clonotype turned up a few times. The chain recombines TRBV20-1 with TRBJ1-2, with a possible D match to TRBD1 (5 bases). The CDR3 runs 12 residues. CDR1 is DFQATT and CDR2 is SNEGSKA in the germline V gene (reference sequence). Trimming left V 4 bases short and J 4 bases short, with 10 bases between. CDR3 DNA sequence: TGCAGTGCTAAGACCGGGACCTATGGCTACACCTTC. This codes for CSAKTGTYGYTF.